This T cell receptor beta chain was profiled in a study of technical replicates of blood from several donors. Measured with immunoSEQ multiplex PCR; TCRdb has only the in-frame clones, and not every one. This table has about 93,000 clones, around 95% appearing once. The V end lost 0 bases, the J end lost 6 bases, and 14 bases lay between the germline ends. CDR3 length equals 16 residues. The germline gives CDR1 KGHSH, CDR2 LQKENI. This chain connects TRBV18 to TRBJ1-4; D possibly corresponds to TRBD1 (5 bases). The sequence was collected from a human donor in good health. Specimen: T cells isolated from PBMCs. CDR3 sequence: CASSPPNQGQDEKLFF. The CDR3 DNA is TGTGCCAGCTCACCACCCAACCAGGGTCAGGATGAAAAACTGTTTTTT.